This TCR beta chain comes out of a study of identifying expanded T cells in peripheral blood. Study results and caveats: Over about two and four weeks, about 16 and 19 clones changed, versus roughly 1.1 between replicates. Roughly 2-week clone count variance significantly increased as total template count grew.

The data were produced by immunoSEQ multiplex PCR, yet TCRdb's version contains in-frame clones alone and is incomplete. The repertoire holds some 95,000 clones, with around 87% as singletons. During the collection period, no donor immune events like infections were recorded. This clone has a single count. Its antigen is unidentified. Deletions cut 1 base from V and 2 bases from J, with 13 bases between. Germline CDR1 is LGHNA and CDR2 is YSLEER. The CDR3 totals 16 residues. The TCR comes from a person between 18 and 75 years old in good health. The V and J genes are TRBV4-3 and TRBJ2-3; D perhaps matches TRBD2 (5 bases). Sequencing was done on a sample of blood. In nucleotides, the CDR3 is TGCGCCAGCAGCCAAGCAATCGGGATAGACACAGATACGCAGTATTTT. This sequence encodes CASSQAIGIDTDTQYF.